This T cell receptor (beta chain) was recovered during a study of OX40 agonist ivuxolimab in advanced cancers. TCRdb's table, derived via immunoSEQ multiplex PCR, lists solely in-frame clones and lacks some. The sample lists 77,000 or so clones, about 90% occurring once. This receptor was obtained from an adult with an advanced solid tumor such as melanoma, head and neck, liver or kidney cancer. The sequenced sample was CD4+ or CD8+ T cells sorted from blood, obtained in a trial of the OX40 agonist ivuxolimab.

In DNA, the CDR3 is TGTGCCAGTAGTCCTTGGGACACCTGGTACGAGCAGTACTTC. The encoded protein is CASSPWDTWYEQYF. This chain links TRBV19 with TRBJ2-7; D is possibly TRBD1 (6 bases). The CDR3 length is 14 residues. The V and J ends lost 5 bases and 4 bases respectively, with 15 bases between them. Germline V gene lookup returns CDR1 LNHDA and CDR2 SQIVND (reference sequence). The full variable domain, with the rest looked up from reference TRBV19 and TRBJ2-7, is DGGITQSPKYLFRKEGQNVTLSCEQNLNHDAMYWYRQDPGQGLRLIYYSQIVNDFQKGDIAEGYSVSREKKESFPLTVTSAQKNPTAFYLCASSPWDTWYEQYFGPGTRLTVT.